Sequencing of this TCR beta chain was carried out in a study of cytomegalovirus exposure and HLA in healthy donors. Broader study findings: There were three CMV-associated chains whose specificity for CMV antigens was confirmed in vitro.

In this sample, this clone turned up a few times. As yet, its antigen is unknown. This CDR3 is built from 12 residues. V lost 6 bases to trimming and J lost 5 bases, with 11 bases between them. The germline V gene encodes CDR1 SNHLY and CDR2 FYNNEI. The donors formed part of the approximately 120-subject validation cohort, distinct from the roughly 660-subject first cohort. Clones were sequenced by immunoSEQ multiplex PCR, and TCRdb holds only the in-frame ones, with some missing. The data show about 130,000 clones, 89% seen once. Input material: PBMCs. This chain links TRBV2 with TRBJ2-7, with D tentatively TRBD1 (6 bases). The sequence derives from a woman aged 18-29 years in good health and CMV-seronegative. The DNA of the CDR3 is TGTGCCAGCAGCCTTGGGGGCGACGAGCAGTACTTC. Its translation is CASSLGGDEQYF.